Presented here are 29 T cell receptor beta chains from one specimen sequenced in a study of cytomegalovirus exposure and HLA in healthy donors listed by TCRdb under 2017. Libraries were made using the immunoSEQ multiplex PCR assay. The multiplex PCR relied on a mix of 60 forward primers for TCR Vbeta segments and 13 reverse primers for TCR Jbeta segments. Sourced from immuneACCESS, this table was stored by TCRdb with only in-frame sequences that have V and J called. A share of the clones is absent; for the studies checked, an unresolved V gene accounts for under half, and the remainder has no known explanation. The sample table shows about 130,000 clones, and about two thirds are seen once. The ten largest clones add up to 2.6% of the sample. The material sequenced was PBMCs. Receptors originate from a woman aged 55-69 years in good health and CMV-seropositive.

The chain links TRBV14 to TRBJ1-1; unclear D gene. Germline loops: CDR1 SGHDN, CDR2 FVKESK. CDR3 size: 17 residues. Trimming left V 3 bases short and J 4 bases short, with 21 bases between. The CDR3 spells CASSHPPQSARVTEAFF. DNA of the CDR3: TGTGCCAGCAGCCACCCCCCTCAATCGGCCCGGGTCACTGAAGCTTTCTTT.

The J gene is TRBJ1-1, the V gene TRBV18, with 11 bases identical to TRBD1. V gave up 4 bases and J gave up 7 bases; unmatched junction bases: 8. Germline CDR1 KGHSH, CDR2 LQKENI. The CDR3 has 15 amino acids. In DNA, the CDR3 is TGTGCCAGCTCACAAACCGGGACAGGGGGTTTTGAAGCTTTCTTT. Protein sequence: CASSQTGTGGFEAFF.

The V gene is TRBV7-8, the J gene TRBJ2-4; 9 bases map to TRBD2. This CDR3 has 15 residues. The junction had 4 bases not matched to a gene; V was cut back by 2 bases and J by 5 bases. Germline CDR1 and CDR2: SGHVS and FQNEAQ. CDR3 residues: CASSLKSSGENIQYF. In nucleotides, the CDR3 is TGTGCCAGCAGCTTAAAGTCTAGCGGGGAAAACATTCAGTACTTC.

This clone appeared a few times. The CDR3 spells CAISGEGSNTEAFF. The CDR3 DNA is TGTGCCATCAGTGGGGAGGGATCGAACACTGAAGCTTTCTTT. The chain employs TRBV10-3 and TRBJ1-1; D is unresolved. This CDR3 is built from 14 residues. Trimming removed 4 bases from V and 1 base from J, with 10 bases in between. From germline, CDR1 is ENHRY and CDR2 SYGVKD.

The rearrangement joins TRBV19 to TRBJ1-5; D not resolved. There are 14 residues in the CDR3. V was shortened by 3 bases and J by 3 bases, with 9 bases between the two germline ends. CDR1 LNHDA and CDR2 SQIVND come from the germline V gene (reference sequence). The CDR3 DNA follows: TGTGCCAGTAGTATTCCGGGTCTCAATCAGCCCCAGCATTTT. It codes for CASSIPGLNQPQHF.

This chain connects TRBV5-1 to TRBJ1-1; no clear D. Trimming stripped 4 bases from V and 4 bases from J, with 17 bases between. CDR1 and CDR2 (germline): SGHRS, YFSETQ. This CDR3 has 15 amino acids. CDR3 coding DNA: TGCGCCAGCAGCCTCGCAGGTACGCAGAGCACTGAAGCTTTCTTT. Its protein is CASSLAGTQSTEAFF.

This clone was found a few times. The V and J genes are TRBV6-1 and TRBJ1-1; perhaps TRBD1 as D (5 bases). The length of the CDR3 is 13 residues. Germline V gene sequence: CDR1 MNHNS, CDR2 SASEGT. Trimming shortened V by 6 bases and J by 5 bases, and 13 bases separated the two germline ends. The CDR3 DNA is TGTGCCAGCAGGGACGGGGGGGAGACTGAAGCTTTCTTT. Encoded protein: CASRDGGETEAFF.

A few counts support this clone. This chain joins TRBV5-1 and TRBJ1-5; 7 bases are a match to TRBD1. In germline, CDR1 is SGHRS, CDR2 YFSETQ. The CDR3 runs 14 residues. The V and J ends lost 4 bases and 3 bases, in that order; junction bases with no gene match: 4. CDR3 sequence: CASSPGTDNQPQHF. CDR3 nucleotides: TGCGCCAGCAGCCCCGGGACAGACAATCAGCCCCAGCATTTT.

The chain employs TRBV11-3 and TRBJ1-1; D may be TRBD1 (5 bases). The CDR3 is 13 residues long. With 4 bases removed from V and 2 bases from J, the gap between germline ends came to 8 bases. Germline loops: CDR1 SGHNT, CDR2 YENEEA. CDR3 sequence: CASSSQGNTEAFF. CDR3 in DNA: TGTGCCAGCAGCTCCCAGGGCAACACTGAAGCTTTCTTT.

The genes are TRBV7-9 and TRBJ1-5; D not resolved. Germline lookup yields CDR1 SEHNR and CDR2 FQNEAQ (reference sequence). This CDR3 has 14 residues. With 3 bases removed from V and 1 base from J, the gap between germline ends came to 7 bases. The DNA of the CDR3 is TGTGCCAGCAGCTTGCCGGGGAGCAATCAGCCCCAGCATTTT. Translated: CASSLPGSNQPQHF.

This clone showed up just a few times. The rearrangement links TRBV29-1 to TRBJ1-1; D may be TRBD1 (6 bases). V lost 4 bases and J lost 0, with 12 bases in between. CDR1 is SQVTM, CDR2 ANQGSEA, per germline. The CDR3 covers 14 residues. DNA of the CDR3: TGCAGCGTTGGGAAGACAGGCATGAACACTGAAGCTTTCTTT. This encodes CSVGKTGMNTEAFF.

This chain links TRBV5-1 with TRBJ2-7; D unresolved. The CDR3 is 13 residues long. Germline values: CDR1 SGHRS, CDR2 YFSETQ. Trimming cost V 0 bases and J 6 bases, with 10 bases left between them. The CDR3 loop reads CASSLAPTGEQYF. The CDR3 DNA follows: TGCGCCAGCAGCTTGGCCCCCACGGGCGAGCAGTACTTC.

The V gene is TRBV5-5, the J gene TRBJ1-1; possible D gene TRBD1, 5 bases. The V and J ends lost 5 bases and 1 base respectively, with 9 bases between them. CDR1 SGHKS and CDR2 YYEKEE come from the germline V gene (reference sequence). The CDR3 is 13 amino acids. CDR3 amino acids: CASRRTTNTEAFF. CDR3 bases: TGTGCCAGCAGGCGGACAACGAACACTGAAGCTTTCTTT.

The J gene is TRBJ2-2, the V gene TRBV27; TRBD1 matches at 7 bases. J lost 1 base, V lost 5 bases, and 4 bases had no gene match. Germline CDR1 MNHEY, CDR2 SMNVEV (reference sequence). The CDR3 runs to 15 residues. In DNA, the CDR3 is TGTGCCAGCAGTAGAGGGGGCGTGAACACCGGGGAGCTGTTTTTT. Protein sequence: CASSRGGVNTGELFF.

Only one count was recorded for this clone. V gene TRBV4-1 combines with J gene TRBJ1-1; possibly TRBD1 for D (5 bases). Trimming removed 3 bases from V and 1 base from J, with 9 bases in between. Germline V gene lookup returns CDR1 MGHRA and CDR2 YSYEKL. This CDR3 comprises 14 residues. CDR3 bases: TGCGCCAGCAGCCAGGGACTAAGGAACACTGAAGCTTTCTTT. It is translated as CASSQGLRNTEAFF.

This clone was seen a handful of times. In DNA form, the CDR3 reads TGCGCCAGCAGCCAAGAACTCCTAGCGTCCGGGGAGCTGTTTTTT. Translating it yields CASSQELLASGELFF. The V call is TRBV4-1, the J call TRBJ2-2, with D perhaps matching TRBD2 (6 bases). The CDR3 covers 15 residues. Trimming stripped 0 bases from V and 6 bases from J, with 11 bases between. Germline lookup yields CDR1 MGHRA and CDR2 YSYEKL.

The chain uses TRBV6-5 and TRBJ1-2, with 9 bases aligning to TRBD1. The ends lost 8 bases at V and 8 bases at J; junction bases unmatched: 12. This CDR3 spans 14 amino acids. Germline CDR1 is MNHEY and CDR2 is SVGAGI. CDR3 DNA sequence: TGTGCCAGCGCTCCCTCCGGGACAGGGTACGGCTACACCTTC. Translated: CASAPSGTGYGYTF.

The chain employs TRBV14 and TRBJ2-2, with D unresolved. The CDR3 covers 14 residues. Germline CDR1 and CDR2: SGHDN and FVKESK. The V gene lost 1 base and the J gene lost 5 bases, with 8 bases spanning the gap. The CDR3 sequence is CASSQARITGELFF. Written as DNA, the CDR3 is TGTGCCAGCAGCCAAGCCCGTATAACCGGGGAGCTGTTTTTT.

This chain connects TRBV7-3 to TRBJ2-6, with D possibly matching TRBD2 (6 bases). Between the trimmed V and J ends, which lost 7 bases and 0 bases, there was a span of 16 bases. The CDR3 consists of 17 residues. Germline CDR1 is SGHTA and CDR2 is FQGTGA. CDR3 protein: CASKLGGPTSGANVLTF. In DNA form, the CDR3 reads TGTGCCAGCAAATTGGGGGGTCCAACCTCTGGGGCCAACGTCCTGACTTTC.

A single count supports this clone. CDR3 amino acids: CASSSGTGANQPQHF. The CDR3 region has the DNA TGTGCCAGCAGCTCCGGGACAGGGGCCAATCAGCCCCAGCATTTT. The rearrangement links TRBV5-8 to TRBJ1-5; TRBD1 agrees at 10 bases. CDR3 length: 15 amino acids. The trim removed 3 bases at V and 3 bases at J, leaving 3 bases unmatched. Germline CDR1 is SGHTS and CDR2 is YDEGEE.

This chain links TRBV13 with TRBJ2-3; 14 positions agree with TRBD2. In germline, CDR1 is PRHDT, CDR2 FYEKMQ (reference sequence). V was pared by 0 bases and J by 4 bases, with 3 bases of the junction left unmatched. The CDR3 has 17 amino acids. The CDR3, as DNA: TGTGCCAGCAGCTTAGGGGGACTAGCGGGGGCCCCAGATACGCAGTATTTT. Encoded protein: CASSLGGLAGAPDTQYF.

The chain employs TRBV6-4 and TRBJ1-1, with TRBD1 as a possible D gene (5 bases). In germline, CDR1 is MRHNA, CDR2 SNTAGT. V was pared by 0 bases and J by 7 bases, with 12 bases between. The CDR3 runs 14 residues. CDR3 region: CASSDSWRDGEAFF. The DNA for the CDR3 is TGTGCCAGCAGTGACTCGTGGAGGGACGGTGAAGCTTTCTTT.

The chain combines TRBV2 with TRBJ1-2; 9 bases map to TRBD1. The CDR3 runs to 15 residues. Per the germline V gene, CDR1 is SNHLY and CDR2 is FYNNEI. Germline trimming cut 4 bases from V and 2 bases from J; bases unmatched to any gene: 5. The CDR3 here is CASSGTGTGNYGYTF. DNA for the CDR3: TGTGCCAGCAGTGGAACCGGGACAGGGAACTATGGCTACACCTTC.

The rearrangement uses TRBV9 and TRBJ2-2, with D maybe TRBD2 (6 bases). Germline CDR1 reads SGDLS; CDR2 reads YYNGEE. The ends were cut back, 6 bases at V and 6 bases at J, with 12 bases in the middle. The CDR3 has 13 amino acids. CDR3 DNA sequence: TGTGCCAGCAATAGGGAGGTCGCCGGGGAGCTGTTTTTT. This translates into CASNREVAGELFF.

This clone was recorded once. CDR3 nucleotides: TGTGCCAGCAGCCGACAGGGTGACACTGAAGCTTTCTTT. This translates into CASSRQGDTEAFF. The chain is built from TRBV27 and TRBJ1-1; 7 bases are shared with TRBD1. The ends lost 6 bases at V and 3 bases at J; junction bases unmatched: 4. This CDR3 has 13 amino acids. Germline loops: CDR1 MNHEY, CDR2 SMNVEV (reference sequence).

The V and J genes are TRBV5-6 and TRBJ1-5, with 7 bases aligning to TRBD1. V lost 0 bases and J lost 11; bases outside the gene matches: 17. Germline lookup yields CDR1 SGHDT and CDR2 YYEEEE. The CDR3 loop spans 17 amino acids. CDR3 in DNA: TGTGCCAGCAGCTTGGGAGGGTTAGACAGGGTAGGAACCTCCCAGCATTTT. This encodes CASSLGGLDRVGTSQHF.

The genes are TRBV2 and TRBJ1-1; no reliable D call. V lost 4 bases and J 4 bases, leaving 13 bases between the germline ends. CDR1 and CDR2 from the germline V gene are SNHLY and FYNNEI. The CDR3 runs 14 residues. The CDR3 bases are TGTGCCAGCAGTGGGACGGGAAGGGTCACTGAAGCTTTCTTT. Protein sequence: CASSGTGRVTEAFF.

The chain carries TRBV7-9 and TRBJ2-2; TRBD1 matches at 7 bases. With V trimmed by 5 bases and J by 1 base, 7 bases remained unmatched. CDR3 length: 16 residues. Germline values: CDR1 SEHNR, CDR2 FQNEAQ (reference sequence). Here the CDR3 reads CASSPPGQLNTGELFF. For the CDR3, the DNA is TGTGCCAGCAGCCCTCCGGGACAGCTGAACACCGGGGAGCTGTTTTTT.

This chain links TRBV15 with TRBJ2-3, with 10 bases matching TRBD2. With 4 bases clipped from V and 3 bases from J, the junction kept 10 bases outside the gene matches. The CDR3 loop spans 17 amino acids. From germline, CDR1 is LNHNV and CDR2 YYDKDF (reference sequence). The CDR3 DNA reads TGTGCCACCAGCACCCCAAGCGGGGGGGCCAGTACAGATACGCAGTATTTT. Translating gives CATSTPSGGASTDTQYF.